This TCR beta chain was observed in a study of cytomegalovirus exposure and HLA in healthy donors. Here immunoSEQ multiplex PCR was the method, and the copy in TCRdb shows in-frame clones only, minus some. The sample yields some 130,000 clones, about nine tenths seen once. The validation cohort, a group of 100 to 150 subjects, included the donors and was separate from the approximately 650-subject first cohort. CDR3 length: 14 amino acids. V dropped 4 bases and J dropped 10 bases, with 17 bases sitting between them. Germline V lookup: CDR1 SGHTA, CDR2 FQGNSA. Sequenced input: PBMCs. V gene TRBV7-2 combines with J gene TRBJ2-1; D might be TRBD2 (5 bases). The origin of this receptor is a man under 40 in good health and CMV-seronegative. The chain's CDR3 is CASSSSEVIAEQFF. CDR3 nucleotide sequence: TGTGCCAGCAGCTCTAGTGAGGTTATAGCGGAGCAGTTCTTC. Using reference TRBV7-2 and TRBJ2-1 for the parts outside the CDR3, the full variable domain is GAGVSQSPSNKVTEKGKDVELRCDPISGHTALYWYRQSLGQGLEFLIYFQGNSAPDKSGLPSDRFSAERTGGSVSTLTIQRTQQEDSAVYLCASSSSEVIAEQFFGPGTRLTVL.